This T cell receptor beta chain came from a study of read filtering for tumor transcriptome and immune sequencing. This library used roughly 370 ng RNA and molecular barcoded adaptors spanning alpha/delta and beta/gamma chains. In TCRdb, the reads were re-called with MiXCR into one record per CDR3 protein. The profile shows about 86,000 distinct CDR3 sequences, roughly an eighth of them singletons. The CDR3 spans 15 residues. Germline V gene lookup returns CDR1 MNHEY and CDR2 SVGEGT. V lost 2 bases to trimming and J lost 4 bases, with 12 bases between them. This clonotype was seen at least ten times. The sample consisted of a population of CD138-negative cells sorted from bone marrow. This clonotype was obtained from a donor at least 40 years old with multiple myeloma. The chain recombines TRBV6-2 or TRBV6-3 with TRBJ2-1, with D perhaps matching TRBD1 or TRBD2 (5 bases each). The CDR3 DNA sequence: TGTGCCAGCAGTTACGGGCTGGGACGGTACAATGAGCAGTTCTTC. Amino acids: CASSYGLGRYNEQFF.